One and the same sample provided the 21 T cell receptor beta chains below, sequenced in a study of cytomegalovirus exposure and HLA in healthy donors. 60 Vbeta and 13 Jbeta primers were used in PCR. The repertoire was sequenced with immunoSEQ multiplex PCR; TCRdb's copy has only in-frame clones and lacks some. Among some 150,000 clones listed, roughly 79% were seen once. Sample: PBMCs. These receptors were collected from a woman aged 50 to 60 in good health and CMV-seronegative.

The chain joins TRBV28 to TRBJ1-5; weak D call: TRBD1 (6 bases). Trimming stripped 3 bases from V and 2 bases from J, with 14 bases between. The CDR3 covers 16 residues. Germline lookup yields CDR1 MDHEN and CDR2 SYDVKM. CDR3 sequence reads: CASSFPTPGGNQPQHF. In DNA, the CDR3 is TGTGCCAGCAGTTTTCCGACCCCAGGGGGCAATCAGCCCCAGCATTTT.

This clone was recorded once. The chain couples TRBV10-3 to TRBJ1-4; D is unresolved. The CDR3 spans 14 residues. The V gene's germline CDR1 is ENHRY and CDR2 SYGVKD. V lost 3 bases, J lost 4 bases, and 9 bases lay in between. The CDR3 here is CAISDSEINEKLFF. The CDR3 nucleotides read TGTGCCATCAGTGACTCAGAAATTAATGAAAAACTGTTTTTT.

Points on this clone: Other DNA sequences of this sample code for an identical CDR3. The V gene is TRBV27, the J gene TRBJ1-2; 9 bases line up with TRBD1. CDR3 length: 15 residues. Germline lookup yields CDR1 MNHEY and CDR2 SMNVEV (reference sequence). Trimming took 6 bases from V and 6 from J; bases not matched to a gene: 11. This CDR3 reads CASRLRTGASDGYTF. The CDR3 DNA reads TGTGCCAGCAGGCTAAGGACAGGGGCATCCGATGGCTACACCTTC.

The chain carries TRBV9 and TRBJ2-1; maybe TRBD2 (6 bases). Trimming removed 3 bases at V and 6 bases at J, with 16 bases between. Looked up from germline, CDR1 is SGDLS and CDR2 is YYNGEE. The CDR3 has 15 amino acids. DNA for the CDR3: TGTGCCAGCAGCGGGTACTCCAGGGAGGTCAATGAGCAGTTCTTC. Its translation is CASSGYSREVNEQFF.

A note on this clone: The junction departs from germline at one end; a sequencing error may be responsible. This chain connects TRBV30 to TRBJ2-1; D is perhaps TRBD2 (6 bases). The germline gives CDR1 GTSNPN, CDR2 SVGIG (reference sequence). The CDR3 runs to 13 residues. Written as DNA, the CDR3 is TGTGCCTGGAGTGGGAGGGGTAAAGGACTCGGGCTCTTC. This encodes CAWSGRGKGLGLF.

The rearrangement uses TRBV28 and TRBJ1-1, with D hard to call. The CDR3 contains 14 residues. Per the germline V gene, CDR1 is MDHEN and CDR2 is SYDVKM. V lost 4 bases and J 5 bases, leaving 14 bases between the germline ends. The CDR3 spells CASSSRYGETEAFF. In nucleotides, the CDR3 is TGTGCCAGCAGTTCTCGCTACGGGGAGACTGAAGCTTTCTTT.

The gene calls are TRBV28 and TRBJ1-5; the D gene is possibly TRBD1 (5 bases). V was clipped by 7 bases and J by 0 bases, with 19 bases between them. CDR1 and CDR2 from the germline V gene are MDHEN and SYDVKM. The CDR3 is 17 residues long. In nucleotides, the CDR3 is TGTGCCAGCATGGGCAGGGAGGGACCTTATAGCAATCAGCCCCAGCATTTT. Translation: CASMGREGPYSNQPQHF.

The CDR3 is CASSPPGQGAPEQYF. The CDR3 coding sequence is TGTGCCAGCTCACCACCGGGACAGGGGGCTCCGGAGCAGTACTTC. The genes are TRBV18 and TRBJ2-7; 12 nucleotides agree with TRBD1. The trim removed 0 bases at V and 7 bases at J, leaving 4 bases unmatched. CDR1 and CDR2 from the germline V gene are KGHSH and LQKENI. The CDR3 has 15 amino acids.

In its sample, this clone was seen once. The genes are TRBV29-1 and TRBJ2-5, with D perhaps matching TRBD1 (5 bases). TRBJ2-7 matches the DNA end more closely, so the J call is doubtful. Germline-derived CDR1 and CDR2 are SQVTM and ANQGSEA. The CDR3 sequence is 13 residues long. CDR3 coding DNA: TGCAGCGTCGTGGACACGCTTCCCTACGAGCAGTACTTC. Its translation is CSVVDTLPYEQYF.

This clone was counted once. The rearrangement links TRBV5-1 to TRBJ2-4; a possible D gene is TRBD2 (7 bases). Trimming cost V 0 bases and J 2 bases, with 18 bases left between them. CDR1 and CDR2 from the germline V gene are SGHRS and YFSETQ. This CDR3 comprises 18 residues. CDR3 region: CASSLVPRGAATKNIQYF. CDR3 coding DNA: TGCGCCAGCAGCTTGGTCCCCCGGGGGGCTGCAACCAAAAACATTCAGTACTTC.

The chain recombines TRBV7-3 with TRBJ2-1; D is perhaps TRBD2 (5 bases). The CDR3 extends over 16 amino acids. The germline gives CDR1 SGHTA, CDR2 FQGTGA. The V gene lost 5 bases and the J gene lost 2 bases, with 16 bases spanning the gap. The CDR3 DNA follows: TGTGCCAGCAGCAGCCCGGGAACCCGTCCCTACAATGAGCAGTTCTTC. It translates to CASSSPGTRPYNEQFF.

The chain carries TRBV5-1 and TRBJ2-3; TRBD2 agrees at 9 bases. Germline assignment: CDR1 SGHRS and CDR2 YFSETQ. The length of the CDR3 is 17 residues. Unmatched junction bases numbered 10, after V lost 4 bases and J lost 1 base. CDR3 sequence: CASSLSSRGGGTDTQYF. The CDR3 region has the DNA TGCGCCAGCAGCCTGTCCTCGCGGGGGGGAGGCACAGATACGCAGTATTTT.

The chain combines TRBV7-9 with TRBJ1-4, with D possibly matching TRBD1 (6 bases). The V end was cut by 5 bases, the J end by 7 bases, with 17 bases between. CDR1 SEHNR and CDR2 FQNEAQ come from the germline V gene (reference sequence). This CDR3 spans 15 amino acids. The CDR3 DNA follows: TGTGCCAGCAGCCCCCATGAGGGGGGGCGTGAAAAACTGTTTTTT. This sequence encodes CASSPHEGGREKLFF.

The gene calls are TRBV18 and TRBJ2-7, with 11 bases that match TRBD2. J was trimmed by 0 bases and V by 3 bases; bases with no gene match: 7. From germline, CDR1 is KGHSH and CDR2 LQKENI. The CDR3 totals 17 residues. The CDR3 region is CASSPTSGGPRSYEQYF. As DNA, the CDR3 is TGTGCCAGCTCACCCACTAGCGGGGGCCCACGCTCCTACGAGCAGTACTTC. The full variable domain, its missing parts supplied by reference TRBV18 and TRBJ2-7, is NAGVMQNPRHLVRRRGQEARLRCSPMKGHSHVYWYRQLPEEGLKFMVYLQKENIIDESGMPKERFSAEFPKEGPSILRIQQVVRGDSAAYFCASSPTSGGPRSYEQYFGPGTRLTVT.

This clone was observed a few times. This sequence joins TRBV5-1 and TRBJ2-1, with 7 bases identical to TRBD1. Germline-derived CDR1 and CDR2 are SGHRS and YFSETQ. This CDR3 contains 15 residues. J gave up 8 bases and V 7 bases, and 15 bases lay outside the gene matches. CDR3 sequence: CASHNQRTGVHEQFF. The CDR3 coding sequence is TGCGCCAGCCACAACCAGAGAACAGGGGTTCATGAGCAGTTCTTC.

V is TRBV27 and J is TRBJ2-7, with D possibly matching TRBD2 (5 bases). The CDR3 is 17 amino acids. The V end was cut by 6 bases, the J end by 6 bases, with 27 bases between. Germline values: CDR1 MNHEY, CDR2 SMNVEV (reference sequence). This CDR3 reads CASSPGRGVGWTIEQYF. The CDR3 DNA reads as TGTGCCAGCAGCCCCGGACGGGGAGTGGGGTGGACGATCGAGCAGTACTTC.

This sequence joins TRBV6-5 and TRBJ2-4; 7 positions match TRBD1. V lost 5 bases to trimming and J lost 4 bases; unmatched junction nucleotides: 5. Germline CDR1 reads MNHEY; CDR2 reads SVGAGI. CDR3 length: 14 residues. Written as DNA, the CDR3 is TGTGCCAGCAGTAGGGGGCACCAGAAAAACATTCAGTACTTC. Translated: CASSRGHQKNIQYF.

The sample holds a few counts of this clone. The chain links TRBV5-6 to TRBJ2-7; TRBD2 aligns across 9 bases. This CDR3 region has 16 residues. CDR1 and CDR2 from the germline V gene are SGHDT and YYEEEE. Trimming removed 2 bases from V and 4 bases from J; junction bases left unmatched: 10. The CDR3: CASSLQIAGALYEQYF. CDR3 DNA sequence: TGTGCCAGCAGCTTACAAATAGCGGGAGCTCTATACGAGCAGTACTTC.

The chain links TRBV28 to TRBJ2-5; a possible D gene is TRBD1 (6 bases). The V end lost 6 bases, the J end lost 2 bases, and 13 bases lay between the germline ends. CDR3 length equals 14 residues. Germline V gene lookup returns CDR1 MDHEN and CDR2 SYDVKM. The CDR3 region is CASRRGQKQETQYF. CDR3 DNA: TGTGCCAGCAGGCGTGGACAGAAGCAAGAGACCCAGTACTTC.

The DNA of the CDR3 is TGTGCCAGCTCACCACGGGAGACAGGGACTAATGAAAAACTGTTTTTT. This sequence encodes CASSPRETGTNEKLFF. This chain joins TRBV18 and TRBJ1-4; the match to TRBD1 covers 7 bases. In germline, CDR1 is KGHSH, CDR2 LQKENI. CDR3 size: 16 residues. V shed 1 base and J 2 bases; nucleotides not matched to a gene: 4.

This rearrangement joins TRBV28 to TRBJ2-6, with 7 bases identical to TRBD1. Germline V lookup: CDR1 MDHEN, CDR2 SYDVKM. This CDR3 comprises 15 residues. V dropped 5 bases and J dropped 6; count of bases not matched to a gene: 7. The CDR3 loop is CASSVTGVSANVLTF. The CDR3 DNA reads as TGTGCCAGCAGTGTTACAGGGGTGTCGGCCAACGTCCTGACTTTC.